Following are 24 T cell receptor beta chains from one sample sequenced in a study of blood T cells in healthy people across ages. The authors ran a second PCR of about 7 to 12 cycles using a sample-barcoded 5' primer and a J-beta primer mix. TCRdb re-called the 5' RACE reads through MiXCR, storing one row per CDR3 protein. The sample has 1.4 million or so distinct CDR3 sequences, approximately 43% seen once. The sample taken for sequencing was blood. These receptors all come from a woman aged 18-30 years in good health.

The chain joins TRBV20-1 to TRBJ1-6, with D possibly matching TRBD1 (6 bases). Germline CDR1 is DFQATT and CDR2 is SNEGSKA (reference sequence). This CDR3 is built from 16 residues. V was shortened by 1 base and J by 8 bases, with 18 bases between the two germline ends. CDR3 sequence (DNA): TGCAGTGCTAGAGCGGTGAACGGGGGGCAAGATTCACCCCTCCACTTT. The encoded protein is CSARAVNGGQDSPLHF.

With respect to this clonotype: Since a much larger clone is just one base distant, this may be a read error. This chain links TRBV4-3 with TRBJ2-5, with 9 bases matching TRBD2. CDR1 and CDR2 (germline): LGHNA, YSLEER. This CDR3 spans 16 amino acids. V lost 0 bases to trimming and J lost 11 bases; unmatched junction nucleotides: 13. For the CDR3, the DNA is TGCGCCAGCAGCCAAGATGCACTAGCGGGTGGCAATGAGCAGTACTTC. It yields the protein CASSQDALAGGNEQYF.

In this sample, this clonotype turned up a few times. The CDR3 DNA reads as TGTGCCAGCAGTTCGTCCGGGAGGCAAAACTACGAGCAGTACTTC. Encoded protein: CASSSSGRQNYEQYF. The rearrangement links TRBV6-6 to TRBJ2-7, with 7 bases identical to TRBD2. V lost 4 bases and J lost 3; bases outside the gene matches: 9. Per germline, CDR1 MNHNY and CDR2 SVGAGI (reference sequence). The CDR3 contains 15 residues.

The chain employs TRBV6-2 or TRBV6-3 and TRBJ2-1; D remains ambiguous. Trimming left V 8 bases short and J 2 bases short, with 7 bases between. This CDR3 contains 12 residues. Germline V gives CDR1 MNHEY, CDR2 SVGEGT. CDR3 region: CASGEAYNEQFF. The CDR3 nucleotides are TGTGCCAGCGGGGAAGCCTACAATGAGCAGTTCTTC.

V and J are TRBV5-1 and TRBJ2-3, with D possibly TRBD2 on 6 matching bases. The CDR3 is 15 amino acids. V shed 4 bases and J shed 2 bases, with 14 bases lying between them. Per germline, CDR1 SGHRS and CDR2 YFSETQ. CDR3 DNA sequence: TGCGCCAGCAGCCCCCTAGCGACGTTCACAGATACGCAGTATTTT. Protein: CASSPLATFTDTQYF.

On this clonotype itself: One junction end disagrees with the germline gene, perhaps due to a read error. This chain joins TRBV27 and TRBJ2-7, with 12 bases matching TRBD2. The CDR3 totals 15 residues. Germline V gene sequence: CDR1 MNHEY, CDR2 SMNVEV (reference sequence). Here the CDR3 DNA reads TGTACCAGCAGTAGACCTGGACTAGCGGGATACGAGCAGTACTTC. The encoded protein is CTSSRPGLAGYEQYF.

The chain is built from TRBV7-9 and TRBJ1-5; D is perhaps TRBD1 (6 bases). This CDR3 has 16 residues. The V gene lost 0 bases and the J gene lost 2 bases, with 11 bases spanning the gap. Germline CDR1 SEHNR, CDR2 FQNEAQ (reference sequence). The CDR3 sequence is CASSLASSGGNQPQHF. The DNA for the CDR3 is TGTGCCAGCAGCTTAGCCAGTTCAGGGGGCAATCAGCCCCAGCATTTT.

This chain joins TRBV3-1 and TRBJ1-1; D is unclear. Germline V gene lookup returns CDR1 LGHDT and CDR2 YNNKEL (reference sequence). CDR3 length: 14 amino acids. V was clipped by 0 bases and J by 4 bases, with 9 bases between them. In DNA form, the CDR3 reads TGTGCCAGCAGCCAAGAAGTCATACGCACTGAAGCTTTCTTT. Its translation is CASSQEVIRTEAFF.

The chain recombines TRBV6-5 with TRBJ1-1; D is possibly TRBD1 (5 bases). Germline V gene sequence: CDR1 MNHEY, CDR2 SVGAGI. V was trimmed by 11 bases and J by 7 bases, leaving 23 bases between them. The CDR3 sequence is 14 residues long. CDR3 bases: TGTGCCGCACGGGTATTCCGGGACTCGAGTGAAGCTTTCTTT. This encodes CAARVFRDSSEAFF.

This clonotype was counted once. The chain is built from TRBV7-3 and TRBJ2-1, with 8 bases that match TRBD1. Germline V gene lookup returns CDR1 SGHTA and CDR2 FQGTGA. The CDR3 runs to 13 residues. V gave up 4 bases and J gave up 12 bases; unmatched junction bases: 8. The CDR3 loop reads CASSSRQGKRQFF. The CDR3 DNA is TGTGCCAGCAGCTCGCGACAGGGGAAACGGCAGTTCTTC.

The V gene is TRBV27, the J gene TRBJ1-1, with D possibly being TRBD1 (5 bases). This CDR3 has 15 residues. Trimming left V 6 bases short and J 1 base short, with 15 bases between. Germline values: CDR1 MNHEY, CDR2 SMNVEV (reference sequence). CDR3 coding DNA: TGTGCCAGCAGCAAGGGGCCCTTTGGGAACACTGAAGCTTTCTTT. This sequence encodes CASSKGPFGNTEAFF.

J is TRBJ1-2 and V is TRBV7-2; D may be TRBD1 (5 bases). The germline V and J ends were trimmed by 1 base and 4 bases, with 13 bases remaining between them. The CDR3 loop spans 15 amino acids. In germline, CDR1 is SGHTA, CDR2 FQGNSA. CDR3 residues: CASSLVLVGGYGYTF. CDR3 DNA sequence: TGTGCCAGCAGCTTAGTTCTGGTGGGGGGCTATGGCTACACCTTC.

V and J are TRBV4-1 and TRBJ1-5; TRBD1 aligns across 7 bases. V was pared by 6 bases and J by 1 base, with 6 bases of the junction left unmatched. Germline V gene sequence: CDR1 MGHRA, CDR2 YSYEKL. This CDR3 is 15 amino acids long. The CDR3: CASRQNRGSNQPQHF. CDR3 DNA sequence: TGCGCCAGCAGACAAAACAGGGGCAGCAATCAGCCCCAGCATTTT.

The J gene is TRBJ1-6, the V gene TRBV20-1, with D unclear. There are 13 residues in the CDR3. Germline lookup yields CDR1 DFQATT and CDR2 SNEGSKA (reference sequence). V was cut by 5 bases and J by 7 bases, with 12 bases left in between. The CDR3 DNA reads TGCAGTGCTCCTCGGACCTCCAATTCACCCCTCCACTTT. Translating gives CSAPRTSNSPLHF.

The chain carries TRBV5-1 and TRBJ2-1; 9 nucleotides agree with TRBD2. The CDR3 consists of 16 residues. Germline V gives CDR1 SGHRS, CDR2 YFSETQ. The V segment lost 0 bases and the J segment 5 bases; nucleotides outside the gene matches: 6. CDR3 DNA: TGCGCCAGCAGCTTGGCTCTAGCGGGATTAAACAATGAGCAGTTCTTC. The encoded protein is CASSLALAGLNNEQFF.

This clonotype was detected only a few times. The V and J genes are TRBV5-1 and TRBJ2-1, with D tentatively TRBD2 (5 bases). CDR3 length equals 15 residues. V dropped 4 bases and J dropped 6 bases, with 17 bases sitting between them. The germline gives CDR1 SGHRS, CDR2 YFSETQ. The CDR3 bases are TGCGCCAGCAGCGTTGACTACCCACCCCTCAATGAGCAGTTCTTC. Translating gives CASSVDYPPLNEQFF.

J is TRBJ1-2 and V is TRBV11-2, with D hard to call. The germline V gene encodes CDR1 SGHAT and CDR2 FQNNGV. With 0 bases removed from V and 2 bases from J, the gap between germline ends came to 10 bases. The CDR3 consists of 15 residues. The CDR3 DNA reads as TGTGCCAGCAGCTTAGAGCGATACGAAAACTATGGCTACACCTTC. Translated: CASSLERYENYGYTF.

This clonotype was detected a few times. The genes are TRBV7-9 and TRBJ2-1; 8 bases line up with TRBD1. V gave up 5 bases and J gave up 7 bases; unmatched junction bases: 10. CDR1 is SEHNR, CDR2 FQNEAQ, per germline (reference sequence). The CDR3 contains 15 residues. CDR3 residues: CASSRQGRLGNEQFF. CDR3 bases: TGTGCCAGCAGCAGACAGGGGCGCCTAGGGAATGAGCAGTTCTTC. Variable domain in full (rest from reference TRBV7-9 and TRBJ2-1): DTGVSQNPRHKITKRGQNVTFRCDPISEHNRLYWYRQTLGQGPEFLTYFQNEAQLEKSRLLSDRFSAERPKGSFSTLEIQRTEQGDSAMYLCASSRQGRLGNEQFFGPGTRLTVL.

The chain links TRBV20-1 to TRBJ1-2; D is unclear. Germline CDR1 DFQATT, CDR2 SNEGSKA (reference sequence). Trimming left V 0 bases short and J 4 bases short, with 12 bases between. The CDR3 contains 14 residues. The CDR3 loop reads CSARDKGIGYGYTF. In DNA, the CDR3 is TGCAGTGCTAGAGATAAAGGGATAGGCTATGGCTACACCTTC.

This clonotype was counted between two and nine times. The V and J genes are TRBV12-3 or TRBV12-4 and TRBJ2-5, with 8 bases identical to TRBD1. Losses at the gene ends were 0 bases for V and 5 bases for J; bases not matched to a gene: 11. The CDR3 loop spans 17 amino acids. The CDR3: CASSLALDRDIAETQYF. Written as DNA, the CDR3 is TGTGCCAGCAGTTTAGCGCTGGACAGGGACATCGCTGAGACCCAGTACTTC.

As regards this clonotype: A much larger clone differs from this one at a single base, so this may be a read error. The DNA for the CDR3 is TGCGCCAGCGGCCAAGATTTGGGGTTTACGCAGTATTTT. Residues: CASGQDLGFTQYF. V is TRBV4-3 and J is TRBJ2-3; D remains unclear. Germline-derived CDR1 and CDR2 are LGHNA and YSLEER. CDR3 length: 13 residues.

The V call is TRBV3-1, the J call TRBJ2-2, with 9 bases lining up with TRBD2. The CDR3 sequence is 16 residues long. V was pared by 4 bases and J by 2 bases, with 5 bases of the junction left unmatched. CDR1 and CDR2 (germline): LGHDT, YNNKEL (reference sequence). CDR3 protein: CASSPGTSRNTGELFF. The CDR3 DNA is TGTGCCAGCAGCCCCGGGACTAGCAGAAACACCGGGGAGCTGTTTTTT.

This clonotype was recorded only once. V and J are TRBV3-1 and TRBJ2-7; 8 nucleotides match TRBD2. The CDR3 runs 12 residues. The J segment lost 7 bases and the V segment lost 2 bases, leaving 1 base of the junction unmatched. CDR1 LGHDT and CDR2 YNNKEL come from the germline V gene (reference sequence). In nucleotides, the CDR3 is TGTGCCAGCAGCCAACTAGCGGGTGAGCAGTACTTC. Translation: CASSQLAGEQYF.

For this clonotype: Germline and junction disagree at one end, which may indicate a read error. This chain links TRBV6-2 or TRBV6-3 with TRBJ2-5; TRBD2 agrees at 11 bases. This CDR3 is 17 amino acids long. Germline V gene lookup returns CDR1 MNHEY and CDR2 SVGEGT. CDR3 loop: CASSPWTSGSYQETQYF. CDR3 in DNA: TGTGCCAGCAGTCCCTGGACTAGCGGGTCGTACCAGGAGACCCAGTACTTC.